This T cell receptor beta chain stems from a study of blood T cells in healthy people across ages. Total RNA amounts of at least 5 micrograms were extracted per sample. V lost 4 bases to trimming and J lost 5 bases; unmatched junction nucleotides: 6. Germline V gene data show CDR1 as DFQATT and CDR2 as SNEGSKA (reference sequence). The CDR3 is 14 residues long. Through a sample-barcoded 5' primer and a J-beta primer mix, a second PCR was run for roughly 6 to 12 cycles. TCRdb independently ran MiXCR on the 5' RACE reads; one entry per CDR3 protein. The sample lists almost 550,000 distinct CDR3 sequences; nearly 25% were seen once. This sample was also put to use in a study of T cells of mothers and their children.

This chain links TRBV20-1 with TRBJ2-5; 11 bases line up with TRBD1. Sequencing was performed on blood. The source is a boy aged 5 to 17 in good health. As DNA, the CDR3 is TGCAGTGCTATGGACAGGGGGCTAGACGAGACCCAGTACTTC. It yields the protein CSAMDRGLDETQYF.